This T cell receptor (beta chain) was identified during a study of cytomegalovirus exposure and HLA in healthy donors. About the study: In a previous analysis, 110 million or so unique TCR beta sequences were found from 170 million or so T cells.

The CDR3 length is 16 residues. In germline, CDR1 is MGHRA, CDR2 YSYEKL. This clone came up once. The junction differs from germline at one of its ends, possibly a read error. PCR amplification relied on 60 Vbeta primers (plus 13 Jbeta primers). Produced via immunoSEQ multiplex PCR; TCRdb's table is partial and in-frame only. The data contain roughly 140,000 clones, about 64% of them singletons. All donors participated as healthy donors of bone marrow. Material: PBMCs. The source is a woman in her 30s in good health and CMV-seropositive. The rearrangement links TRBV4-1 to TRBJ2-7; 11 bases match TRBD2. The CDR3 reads CAISQEETSGTYEQYF. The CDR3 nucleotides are TGCGCCATCAGCCAAGAGGAGACTAGCGGGACCTACGAGCAGTACTTC.